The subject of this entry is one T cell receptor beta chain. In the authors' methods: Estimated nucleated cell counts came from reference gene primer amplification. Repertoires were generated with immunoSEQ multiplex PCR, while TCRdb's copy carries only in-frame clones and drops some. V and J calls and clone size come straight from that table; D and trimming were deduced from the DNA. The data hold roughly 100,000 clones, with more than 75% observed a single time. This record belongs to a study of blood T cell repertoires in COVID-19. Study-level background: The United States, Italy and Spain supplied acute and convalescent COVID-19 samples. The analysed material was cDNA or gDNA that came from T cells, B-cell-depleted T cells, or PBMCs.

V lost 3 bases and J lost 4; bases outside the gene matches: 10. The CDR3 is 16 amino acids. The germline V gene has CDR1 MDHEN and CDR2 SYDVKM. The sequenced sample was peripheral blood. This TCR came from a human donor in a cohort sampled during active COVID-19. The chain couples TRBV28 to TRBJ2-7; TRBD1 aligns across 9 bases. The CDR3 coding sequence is TGTGCCAGCAGTTTCACGGGACAGGGAAGGGCTTACGAGCAGTACTTC. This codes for CASSFTGQGRAYEQYF.